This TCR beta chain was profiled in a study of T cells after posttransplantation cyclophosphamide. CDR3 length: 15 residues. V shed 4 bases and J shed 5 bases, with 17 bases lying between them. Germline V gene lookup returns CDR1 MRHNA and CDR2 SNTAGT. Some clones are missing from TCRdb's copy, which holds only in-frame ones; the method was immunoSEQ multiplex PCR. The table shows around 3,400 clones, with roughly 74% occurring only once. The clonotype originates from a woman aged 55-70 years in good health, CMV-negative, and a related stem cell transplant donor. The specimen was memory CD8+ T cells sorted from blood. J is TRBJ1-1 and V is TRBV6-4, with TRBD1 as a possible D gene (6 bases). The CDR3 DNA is TGTGCCAGCAGTGCCCGAGCACAGGGTGGGACTGAAGCTTTCTTT. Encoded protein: CASSARAQGGTEAFF.